This is a list of T cell receptor beta chains from one sample in a study of T cell responses to AZD1222 COVID-19 vaccine. Libraries were prepared by immunoSEQ multiplex PCR; TCRdb keeps only in-frame clonotypes and omits some of them. The sample yields some 75,000 clones, about 88% seen once. The sequenced sample was peripheral blood, obtained on day 0 of AZD1222 vaccination. These receptors were collected from an adult in good health. CDR3s include the opening cysteine and the closing phenylalanine or tryptophan. The D gene is left open where the match is weak. The listing skips clone size in some rows; elsewhere it reads once, few, many or a size class.

>-|TRBJ1-2|TRBV19|-
CASSIVWREYDGYTF
TGTGCCAGTAGTATAGTATGGAGGGAGTATGATGGCTACACCTTC
>few|TRBJ2-2|TRBV5-1|-
CASSLQGMGTGELFF
TGCGCCAGCAGCTTGCAGGGAATGGGCACCGGGGAGCTGTTTTTT
>-|TRBJ2-3|TRBV28|TRBD2
CASIPGLGADTQYF
TGTGCCAGCATCCCGGGACTAGGGGCAGATACGCAGTATTTT
>-|TRBJ1-1|TRBV5-1|-
CASSSSPGAATEAFF
TGCGCCAGCAGCTCATCCCCTGGGGCGGCCACTGAAGCTTTCTTT
>-|TRBJ1-2|TRBV4-1|-
CASSTATGYGYTF
TGCGCCAGCAGCACAGCGACAGGCTATGGCTACACCTTC
>medium-sized|TRBJ1-5|TRBV7-6|-
CASSLGGEVNQPQHF
TGTGCCAGCAGCTTAGGGGGGGAGGTCAATCAGCCCCAGCATTTT
>-|TRBJ2-2|TRBV7-2|TRBD1
CASSRTGGTGELFF
TGTGCCAGCAGCCGTACAGGGGGCACCGGGGAGCTGTTTTTT
>-|TRBJ1-1|TRBV7-9|TRBD1
CASSLGTGEKAFF
TGTGCCAGCAGCTTGGGGACAGGGGAGAAAGCTTTCTTT
>-|TRBJ1-6|TRBV7-3|-
CASSLDRTTGSPLHF
TGTGCCAGCAGCTTAGATCGGACCACGGGTTCACCCCTCCACTTT
>-|TRBJ2-7|TRBV6-5|-
CASNSGYEQYF
TGTGCCAGCAATTCAGGCTACGAGCAGTACTTC
>-|TRBJ1-2|TRBV12-3/TRBV12-4|-
CASSPSNNYGYTF
TGTGCCAGCAGTCCGTCAAATAACTATGGCTACACCTTC
>-|TRBJ2-7|TRBV10-2|-
CASSDVPTGTLSYEQYF
TGCGCCAGCAGCGACGTCCCTACCGGGACTCTCTCCTACGAGCAGTACTTC
>once|TRBJ2-7|TRBV15|TRBD1
CATSTTGGSSYEQYF
TGTGCCACCAGCACAACAGGGGGTTCCTCCTACGAGCAGTACTTC
>-|TRBJ2-7|TRBV30|-
CAWSVGGTNYEQYF
TGTGCCTGGAGTGTGGGGGGAACCAACTACGAGCAGTACTTC
>-|TRBJ1-6|TRBV6-7|-
CASSQQGGPNSPLHF
TGTGCCAGCAGTCAACAGGGTGGCCCCAATTCACCCCTCCACTTT
>-|TRBJ2-3|TRBV3-1/TRBV3-2|TRBD2
CASSQESGGTDTQYF
TGTGCCAGCAGCCAAGAAAGCGGGGGCACAGATACGCAGTATTTT
>-|TRBJ1-1|TRBV7-9|-
CASSWGGEVTEAFF
TGTGCCAGCAGCTGGGGGGGAGAGGTCACTGAAGCTTTCTTT
>-|TRBJ1-2|TRBV10-3|-
CAIRGDYGYTF
TGTGCCATCAGGGGAGACTATGGCTACACCTTC
>-|TRBJ1-2|TRBV20-1|-
CSASRGDLYYGYTF
TGCAGTGCTAGTCGGGGGGATTTGTACTATGGCTACACCTTC
>-|TRBJ2-2|TRBV9|-
CASSVGGKTAGELFF
TGTGCCAGCAGCGTAGGCGGGAAGACCGCCGGGGAGCTGTTTTTT
>once|TRBJ1-3|TRBV13|TRBD1
CASSLGPSSTGAGNTIYF
TGTGCCAGCAGCTTAGGACCCAGTTCGACAGGGGCTGGAAACACCATATATTTT
>-|TRBJ2-5|TRBV29-1|-
CSVALLVDLNQETQYF
TGCAGCGTTGCCCTCCTCGTAGATTTGAACCAAGAGACCCAGTACTTC
>-|TRBJ1-6|TRBV19|-
CASSETGLTYNSPLHF
TGTGCCAGTAGCGAAACAGGGTTGACCTATAATTCACCCCTCCACTTT
>-|TRBJ1-5|TRBV28|TRBD1
CASSSGGDQPQHF
TGTGCCAGCAGTTCAGGGGGGGATCAGCCCCAGCATTTT
>once|TRBJ1-5|TRBV7-2|-
CASSLTVRYFQPQHF
TGTGCCAGCAGCTTAACAGTGAGGTATTTTCAGCCCCAGCATTTT
>-|TRBJ1-5|TRBV6-5|-
CASSYSFDLGQPQHF
TGTGCCAGCAGTTACTCCTTCGACCTCGGGCAGCCCCAGCATTTT
>-|TRBJ2-5|TRBV3-1/TRBV3-2|TRBD2
CASSLGTSGSGETQYF
TGTGCCAGCAGCTTGGGGACTAGCGGGAGCGGGGAGACCCAGTACTTC
>-|TRBJ1-6|TRBV6-5|-
CASSYRPEIYNSPLHF
TGTGCCAGCAGTTACAGGCCGGAAATATATAATTCACCCCTCCACTTT
>few|TRBJ1-6|TRBV5-6|TRBD1
CASRVQGGHNSPLHF
TGTGCCAGCAGGGTTCAGGGGGGTCATAATTCACCCCTCCACTTT
>-|TRBJ2-7|TRBV14|-
CASSQGSPRYEQYF
TGTGCCAGCAGCCAAGGATCGCCCCGGTATGAGCAGTACTTC
>-|TRBJ2-2|TRBV5-6|-
CASSPLGSANTGELFF
TGTGCCAGCAGCCCGCTCGGGTCAGCGAACACCGGGGAGCTGTTTTTT
>-|TRBJ2-5|TRBV7-8|TRBD1
CASSWGGQGQETQYF
TGTGCCAGCAGCTGGGGCGGGCAGGGACAGGAGACCCAGTACTTC
>-|TRBJ2-1|TRBV15|-
CATSGEKYEQFF
TGTGCCACCAGCGGGGAAAAGTATGAGCAGTTCTTC
>-|TRBJ2-1|TRBV5-1|TRBD1
CASSSDRGNRHEQFF
TGCGCCAGCAGCTCCGACAGGGGGAACCGACATGAGCAGTTCTTC
>once|TRBJ1-3|TRBV5-1|-
CASSLDGAGNTIYF
TGCGCCAGCAGCTTGGACGGAGCTGGAAACACCATATATTTT
>-|TRBJ1-3|TRBV19|TRBD1
CASSDIQGSGNTIYF
TGTGCCAGTAGTGATATACAGGGGTCCGGAAACACCATATATTTT
>-|TRBJ1-6|TRBV9|-
CASSENSYSPLHF
TGTGCCAGCAGCGAGAACAGCTATTCACCCCTCCACTTT
>few|TRBJ2-2|TRBV6-4|-
CASSEETRNTGELFF
TGTGCCAGCAGTGAAGAGACACGGAACACCGGGGAGCTGTTTTTT
>-|TRBJ1-1|TRBV10-1|-
CASMPRIGTEAFF
TGCGCCAGCATGCCCCGGATAGGCACTGAAGCTTTCTTT
>-|TRBJ1-5|TRBV19|-
CASRAANQPQHF
TGTGCCAGTAGGGCAGCCAATCAGCCCCAGCATTTT
>-|TRBJ1-2|TRBV9|-
CASSVANEGGYGYTF
TGTGCCAGCAGCGTAGCTAATGAGGGTGGCTATGGCTACACCTTC
>-|TRBJ2-7|TRBV19|-
CASSIRGTSYEQYF
TGTGCCAGTAGTATACGCGGGACGAGCTACGAGCAGTACTTC
>-|TRBJ1-1|TRBV5-6|-
CASSFPAGSQKNTEAFF
TGTGCCAGCAGCTTTCCCGCCGGCAGTCAGAAGAACACTGAAGCTTTCTTT
>-|TRBJ2-1|TRBV19|-
CASSSTYNEQFF
TGTGCCAGTAGTTCAACCTACAATGAGCAGTTCTTC
>-|TRBJ2-1|TRBV2|TRBD2
CASSVTSGAYNEQFF
TGTGCCAGCAGCGTGACTAGCGGGGCCTACAATGAGCAGTTCTTC
>-|TRBJ2-1|TRBV7-2|TRBD1
CASSWTGTGVVF
TGTGCCAGCAGCTGGACCGGGACAGGGGTCGTCTTC
>few|TRBJ1-5|TRBV7-2|-
CASSPGRQHNQPQHF
TGTGCCAGCAGCCCGGGTCGGCAGCACAATCAGCCCCAGCATTTT